What follows are 7 T cell receptor beta chains derived from one specimen sequenced in a study of blood T cell repertoires in COVID-19. Profiled with immunoSEQ multiplex PCR; TCRdb holds only in-frame clones, not every one. This table has roughly 270,000 clones, 85% appearing once. Sequences were obtained from peripheral blood. These TCRs come from a man between 45 and 60 years old with active or convalescent COVID-19.

The chain couples TRBV4-1 to TRBJ1-4, with a possible D match to TRBD1 (5 bases). V lost 6 bases and J 8 bases, leaving 16 bases between the germline ends. This CDR3 has 14 amino acids. Germline values: CDR1 MGHRA, CDR2 YSYEKL. CDR3 DNA: TGCGCCAGCAGTAGGAAGGGGCCGGAAGAAAAACTGTTTTTT. Its translation is CASSRKGPEEKLFF.

V and J are TRBV7-3 and TRBJ2-7; TRBD2 might be the D (5 bases). Trimming removed 1 base at V and 5 bases at J, with 9 bases between. The CDR3 is 13 residues long. Germline CDR1 reads SGHTA; CDR2 reads FQGTGA. DNA for the CDR3: TGTGCCAGCAGCTTAAGTGGTAGCGACGAGCAGTACTTC. It encodes CASSLSGSDEQYF.

The chain employs TRBV6-2 or TRBV6-3 and TRBJ2-1, with D unclear. V was trimmed by 6 bases and J by 8 bases, leaving 8 bases between them. Germline V gives CDR1 MNHEY, CDR2 SVGEGT. The CDR3 sequence is 11 residues long. The CDR3 here is CASSRGDEQFF. The CDR3 DNA reads as TGTGCCAGCAGCCGAGGAGATGAGCAGTTCTTC.

This clone came up a few times. V usage is TRBV19 and J usage is TRBJ1-5; TRBD1 is a possible D gene (5 bases). Trimming cost V 3 bases and J 7 bases, with 16 bases left between them. Germline lookup yields CDR1 LNHDA and CDR2 SQIVND (reference sequence). There are 15 residues in the CDR3. This CDR3 is CASSINSGQGQPQHF. In DNA form, the CDR3 reads TGTGCCAGTAGTATCAACAGCGGGCAGGGACAGCCCCAGCATTTT.

The chain employs TRBV7-9 and TRBJ2-4, with a possible D match to TRBD1 (5 bases). Germline V gene lookup returns CDR1 SEHNR and CDR2 FQNEAQ (reference sequence). The CDR3 covers 13 residues. Trimming stripped 2 bases from V and 8 bases from J, with 10 bases between. The CDR3 nucleotides are TGTGCCAGCAGCTTACAGGGAACGGACATTCAGTACTTC. This codes for CASSLQGTDIQYF.

The chain links TRBV12-3 or TRBV12-4 to TRBJ2-5, with a weak D call TRBD1 (6 bases). V lost 4 bases and J lost 3, with 9 bases in between. CDR3 length: 13 amino acids. CDR3 sequence (DNA): TGTGCCAGCAGTTACAGGGACGAAGAGACCCAGTACTTC. Translation: CASSYRDEETQYF.

The chain joins TRBV5-1 to TRBJ2-1; D might be TRBD2 (6 bases). This CDR3 is built from 20 residues. V shed 0 bases and J shed 0 bases, with 22 bases lying between them. Germline V CDR1 and CDR2: SGHRS, YFSETQ. CDR3 bases: TGCGCCAGCAGCTTGGCCCCTCCGGGACTTTATACAAGCTCCTACAATGAGCAGTTCTTC. Amino acids: CASSLAPPGLYTSSYNEQFF.